The clone carrying this TCR beta chain was counted only a few times. The sample comes from a study of cytotoxic CD8 clonotypes in ibrutinib-treated CLL. Across the whole study: Included were 11 relapsed/refractory and roughly 15 treatment-naive patients, of whom 17 were IGHV unmutated.

The V gene's germline CDR1 is MNHNS and CDR2 SASEGT. V lost 11 bases and J 7 bases, leaving 24 bases between the germline ends. There are 14 residues in the CDR3. The sequencing depth, 1 in 200,000 to 1 in 1 million T cells, was the target. Method: immunoSEQ multiplex PCR; TCRdb's copy keeps in-frame clones and lacks some. The profile shows 200,000 to 250,000 clones, around 75% of them singletons. This chain joins TRBV6-1 and TRBJ2-7; possible D gene TRBD1, 5 bases. The TCR comes from a human donor with chronic lymphocytic leukemia. The sequenced sample was PBMCs, obtained after 12 months of ibrutinib treatment. CDR3 nucleotides: TGTGCCTCTCTTGAAAAGCAGGGTTTGGGAGAGCAGTACTTC. It is translated as CASLEKQGLGEQYF.